Listed below are T cell receptor beta chains from one sample, sequenced in a study of PD-1 blockade in classical Hodgkin lymphoma. Produced via immunoSEQ multiplex PCR; TCRdb's table is partial and in-frame only. This sample has about 6,700 clones, with 76% found just once. The source was peripheral blood mononuclear cells (PBMCs), collected before the fourth cycle of nivolumab. The receptors were gathered from a human donor with classical Hodgkin lymphoma. The CDR3 runs from the conserved cysteine through the conserved F or W. A D gene is named only where the DNA matches it firmly. Clone size is not always given. Where it is, it says once, few, many or a class for expanded clones.

>TRBJ2-1|TRBV2|.|TRBD1
TGTGCCAGCAGTGAGGACAGGGGGGCTAACAATGAGCAGTTCTTC
CASSEDRGANNEQFF
>TRBJ1-2|TRBV28|.|.
TGTGCCAGCACGGGGGGGTCTGGGGGCAACTATGGCTACACCTTC
CASTGGSGGNYGYTF
>TRBJ1-5|TRBV27|.|.
TGTGCCAGCAGTTCCTCGGGTGGGGGACGGCCCCAGCATTTT
CASSSSGGGRPQHF
>TRBJ2-1|TRBV5-8|.|.
TGTGCCAGCAGCTTGGCGAAGTCAGGGAATGAGCAGTTCTTC
CASSLAKSGNEQFF
>TRBJ1-5|TRBV18|.|.
TGTGCCAGCTCACCACAAGTGGTAATGGGGGGCAATCAGCCCCAGCATTTT
CASSPQVVMGGNQPQHF
>TRBJ1-2|TRBV21-1|.|.
TGTGCCAGCAGCACGACCGGGACAGGCTATGGCTACACCTTC
CASSTTGTGYGYTF
>TRBJ2-1|TRBV28|few|TRBD2
TGTGCCAGCAGTTTACCGGGACTAGCCTCCCAGTTCTTC
CASSLPGLASQFF
>TRBJ2-6|TRBV27|.|TRBD1
TGTGCCAGCAGTCCCGGACAGGGTAAGGGAGGGGCCAACGTCCTGACTTTC
CASSPGQGKGGANVLTF
>TRBJ2-5|TRBV4-2|.|.
TGTGCCAGCAGCCTAAATCCCCGGGGGCAAGAGACCCAGTACTTC
CASSLNPRGQETQYF
>TRBJ2-1|TRBV7-6|few|TRBD2
TGTGCCAGCAGCTCCGGCGGGAGCTCCTACAATGAGCAGTTCTTC
CASSSGGSSYNEQFF
>TRBJ2-5|TRBV7-2|.|.
TGTGCCAGCAGCTTAGAGAGGGGCGTAGAGCAGTACTTC
CASSLERGVEQYF
>TRBJ1-2|TRBV7-9|.|.
TGTGCCAGCAGCTTCGGAGGTGGCTACACCTTC
CASSFGGGYTF
>TRBJ1-1|TRBV9|.|.
TGTGCCAGCAGCGTAGGGTTACAGGGGAACACTGAAGCTTTCTTT
CASSVGLQGNTEAFF
>TRBJ1-1|TRBV2|medium-sized|.
TGTGCCAGCATGGGGAACACTGAAGCTTTCTTT
CASMGNTEAFF
>TRBJ2-1|TRBV12-5|.|.
TGTGCTAGTGGTTTGGACGGATACAATGAGCAGTTCTTC
CASGLDGYNEQFF
>TRBJ2-5|TRBV19|medium-sized|TRBD2
TGTGCCAGTAGTACGGGACTAGCGGGTCAGGAGACCCAGTACTTC
CASSTGLAGQETQYF
>TRBJ2-7|TRBV6-1|medium-sized|.
TGTGCCAGCAGCACCGGGCCTACCTACGAGCAGTACTTC
CASSTGPTYEQYF
>TRBJ2-7|TRBV5-4|medium-sized|.
TGTGCCAGCAGCTTGTATGGGCAGGACGAGCAGTACTTC
CASSLYGQDEQYF
>TRBJ1-1|TRBV7-9|.|TRBD1
TGTGCCAGCAGCCTGACAGGGGCGTATAACACTGAAGCTTTCTTT
CASSLTGAYNTEAFF
>TRBJ1-1|TRBV7-2|.|.
TGTGCCAGCAGCTTAGTTGCGGGGGTGACGAACACTGAAGCTTTCTTT
CASSLVAGVTNTEAFF
>TRBJ2-5|TRBV6-5|once|.
TGTGCCAGCAGTTACTCTCTCAGCCAGAGGGAGACCCAGTACTTC
CASSYSLSQRETQYF
>TRBJ1-2|TRBV19|.|.
TGTGCCAGTAGTCACGGGACACTCACCTATGGCTACACCTTC
CASSHGTLTYGYTF
>TRBJ1-6|TRBV6-6|.|.
TGTGCCAGCAGGTTGGGTGATTCACCCCTCCACTTT
CASRLGDSPLHF
>TRBJ1-1|TRBV7-8|once|TRBD1
TGTGCCAGCAGCTTACGAAGAACAGGGGGAGATCGGAACACTGAAGCTTTCTTT
CASSLRRTGGDRNTEAFF
>TRBJ1-2|TRBV6-1|.|TRBD1
TGTGCCAGCAGTGGGGACAGGGTCTATGGCTACACCTTC
CASSGDRVYGYTF
>TRBJ2-1|TRBV5-6|.|TRBD2
TGTGCCAGCAGTCTTAAGAGCGGGAGTACCTACAATGAGCAGTTCTTC
CASSLKSGSTYNEQFF
>TRBJ2-5|TRBV5-1|.|TRBD1
TGCGCCAGCAGCAAAGGGACAGTACAAGAGACCCAGTACTTC
CASSKGTVQETQYF
>TRBJ2-7|TRBV11-3|.|.
TGTGCCAGCAGCTTTACAGCGTTTAGCTCCTACGAGCAGTACTTC
CASSFTAFSSYEQYF
>TRBJ2-5|TRBV7-2|.|.
TGTGCCAGCAGCTTAGGCCGGCTAATGGAGACCCAGTACTTC
CASSLGRLMETQYF
>TRBJ2-6|TRBV7-7|.|.
TGTGCTAGCAGCCCTGGCTTTCCCTCTGGGGCCAACGTCCTGACTTTC
CASSPGFPSGANVLTF
>TRBJ1-3|TRBV25-1|.|.
TGTGCCAGCAGTGAATATTTGGGGGCGGGAAACACCATATATTTT
CASSEYLGAGNTIYF
>TRBJ2-3|TRBV6-1|.|.
TGTGCCAGCAGGTCCAGCACAGATACGCAGTATTTT
CASRSSTDTQYF
>TRBJ2-1|TRBV2|.|.
TGTGCCAGCGGGGAGAATGAGCAGTTCTTC
CASGENEQFF
>TRBJ2-5|TRBV9|few|.
TGTGCCAGCAGCGTAGAAGGGTCGTGGGAGACCCAGTACTTC
CASSVEGSWETQYF
>TRBJ2-7|TRBV7-9|.|.
TGTGCCAGCAGCTTAGATGGGCCTTACGAGCAGTACTTC
CASSLDGPYEQYF
>TRBJ2-7|TRBV6-6|.|TRBD2
TGTGCCAGCAGTTACGAGTCTAGCGGGAGCTACGAGCAGTACTTC
CASSYESSGSYEQYF
>TRBJ2-3|TRBV6-5|.|TRBD2
TGTGCCAGCGCCTACTGGGGCGGGAGGGGAGATACGCAGTATTTT
CASAYWGGRGDTQYF
>TRBJ1-4|TRBV18|.|.
TGTGCCAGCTCATACACAGCAACTAATGAAAAACTGTTTTTT
CASSYTATNEKLFF